This TCR beta chain was sequenced in a study of tumor and adjacent non-tumor tissue in lung cancer. The CDR3 loop spans 14 amino acids. The ends were cut back, 6 bases at V and 1 base at J, with 13 bases in the middle. CDR1 and CDR2 from the germline V gene are DFQATT and SNEGSKA (reference sequence). No cell sorting was done before RNA was extracted from the tissue. This non-tumor lung sample came from over 3 cm beyond the tumor edge. Ten or more counts support this clonotype. A modified ARM-PCR protocol with three rounds of nested PCR amplified TCRbeta. MiXCR was run by TCRdb on the multiplex PCR reads, yielding one entry per CDR3 protein. The sample holds more than 55,000 distinct CDR3 sequences, about 77% seen once.

This TCR was recovered from a man aged 55 to 70 with non-small cell lung cancer. This chain links TRBV20-1 with TRBJ2-1; D might be TRBD2 (5 bases). Input material: distant non-tumor lung tissue. The CDR3: CSALTWRSYNEQFF. In DNA, the CDR3 is TGCAGTGCCCTGACCTGGAGGTCCTACAATGAGCAGTTCTTC.